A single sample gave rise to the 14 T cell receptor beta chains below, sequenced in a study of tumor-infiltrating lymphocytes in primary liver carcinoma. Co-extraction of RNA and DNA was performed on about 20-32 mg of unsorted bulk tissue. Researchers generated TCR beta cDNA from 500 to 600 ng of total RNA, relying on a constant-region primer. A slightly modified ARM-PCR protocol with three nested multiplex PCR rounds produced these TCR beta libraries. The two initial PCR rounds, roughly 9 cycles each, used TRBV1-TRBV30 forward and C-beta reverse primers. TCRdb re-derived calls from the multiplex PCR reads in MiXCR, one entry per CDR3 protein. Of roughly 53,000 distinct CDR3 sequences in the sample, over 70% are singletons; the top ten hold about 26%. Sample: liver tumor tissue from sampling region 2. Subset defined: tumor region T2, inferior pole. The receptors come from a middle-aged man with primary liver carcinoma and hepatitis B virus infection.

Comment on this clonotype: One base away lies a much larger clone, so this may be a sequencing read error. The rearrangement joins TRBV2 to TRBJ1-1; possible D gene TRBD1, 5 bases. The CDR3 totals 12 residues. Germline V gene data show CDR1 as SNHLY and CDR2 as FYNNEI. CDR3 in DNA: TGTGCCAACAGTGACGGGGGGACGGGAGCTTTCTTT. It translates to CANSDGGTGAFF.

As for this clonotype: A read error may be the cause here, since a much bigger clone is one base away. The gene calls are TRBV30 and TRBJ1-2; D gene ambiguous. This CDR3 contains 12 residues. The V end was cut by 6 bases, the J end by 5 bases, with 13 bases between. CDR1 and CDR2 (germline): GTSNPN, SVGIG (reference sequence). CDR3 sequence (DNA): TGTGCCTGTAACTGGGAGACGTATGGCTACACCTTC. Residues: CACNWETYGYTF.

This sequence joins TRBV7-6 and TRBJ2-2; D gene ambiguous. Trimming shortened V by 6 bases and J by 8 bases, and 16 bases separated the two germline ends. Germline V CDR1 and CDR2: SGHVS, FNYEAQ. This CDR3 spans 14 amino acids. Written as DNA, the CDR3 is TGTGCCAGCAGACCCCGGCCCACCGTGGGGGAGCTGTTTTTT. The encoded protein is CASRPRPTVGELFF. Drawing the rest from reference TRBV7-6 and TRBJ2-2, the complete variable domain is GAGVSQSPRYKVTKRGQDVALRCDPISGHVSLYWYRQALGQGPEFLTYFNYEAQQDKSGLPNDRFSAERPEGSISTLTIQRTEQRDSAMYRCASRPRPTVGELFFGEGSRLTVL.

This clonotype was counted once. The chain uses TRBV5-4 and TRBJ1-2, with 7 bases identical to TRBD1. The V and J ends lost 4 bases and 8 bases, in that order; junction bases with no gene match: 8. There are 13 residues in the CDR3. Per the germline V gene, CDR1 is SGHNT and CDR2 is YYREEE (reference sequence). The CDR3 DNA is TGTGCCAGCAGCCGAAATACAGGGGAAGGCTACACCTTC. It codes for CASSRNTGEGYTF.

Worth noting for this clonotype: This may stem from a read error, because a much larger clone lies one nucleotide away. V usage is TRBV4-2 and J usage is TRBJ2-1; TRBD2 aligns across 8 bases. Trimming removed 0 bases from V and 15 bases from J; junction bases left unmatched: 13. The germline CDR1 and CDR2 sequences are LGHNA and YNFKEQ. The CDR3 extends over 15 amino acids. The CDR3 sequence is CASSQDSPAGEPPFF. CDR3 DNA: TGTGCCAGCAGCCAAGATTCCCCAGCGGGAGAACCACCGTTCTTC.

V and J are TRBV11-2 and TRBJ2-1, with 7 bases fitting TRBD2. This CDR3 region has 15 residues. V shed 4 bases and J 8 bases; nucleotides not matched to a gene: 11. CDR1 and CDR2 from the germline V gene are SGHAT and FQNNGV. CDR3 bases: TGTGCCAGCAGCTCGCGCCCCGGGAGGATCTATGAGCAGTTCTTC. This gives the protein CASSSRPGRIYEQFF.

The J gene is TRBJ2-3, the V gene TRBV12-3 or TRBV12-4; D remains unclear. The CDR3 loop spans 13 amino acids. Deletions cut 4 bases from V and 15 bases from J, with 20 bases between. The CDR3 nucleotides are TGTGCCAGCAGTTCCGACGGCACAGATATGCAATATTTT. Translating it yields CASSSDGTDMQYF.

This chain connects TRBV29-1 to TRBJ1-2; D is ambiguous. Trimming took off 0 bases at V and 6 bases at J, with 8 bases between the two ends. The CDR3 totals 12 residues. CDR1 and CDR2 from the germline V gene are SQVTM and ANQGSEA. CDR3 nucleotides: TGCAGCGTTGAAGATGACAATGATGGCTACACCTTC. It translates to CSVEDDNDGYTF. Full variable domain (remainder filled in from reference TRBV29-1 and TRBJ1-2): SAVISQKPSRDICQRGTSLTIQCQVDSQVTMMFWYRQQPGQSLTLIATANQGSEATYESGFVIDKFPISRPNLTFSTLTVSNMSPEDSSIYLCSVEDDNDGYTFGSGTRLTVV.

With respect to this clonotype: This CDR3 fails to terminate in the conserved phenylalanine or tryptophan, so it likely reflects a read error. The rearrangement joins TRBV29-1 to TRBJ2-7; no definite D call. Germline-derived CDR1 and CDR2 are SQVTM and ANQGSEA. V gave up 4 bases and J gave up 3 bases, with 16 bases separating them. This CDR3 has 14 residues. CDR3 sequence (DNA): TGCAGCGTTGGAAGGTCAACCACCTTCTACGAGCAGTACTTA. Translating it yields CSVGRSTTFYEQYL.

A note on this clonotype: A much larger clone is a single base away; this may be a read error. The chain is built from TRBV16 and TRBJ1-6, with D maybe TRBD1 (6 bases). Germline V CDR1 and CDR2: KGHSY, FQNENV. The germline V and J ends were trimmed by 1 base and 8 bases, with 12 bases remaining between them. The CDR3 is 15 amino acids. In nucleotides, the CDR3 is TGTGCCAGCAGCCAATGGGGGCCTAATGATTCACCCCTCCACTTT. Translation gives CASSQWGPNDSPLHF.

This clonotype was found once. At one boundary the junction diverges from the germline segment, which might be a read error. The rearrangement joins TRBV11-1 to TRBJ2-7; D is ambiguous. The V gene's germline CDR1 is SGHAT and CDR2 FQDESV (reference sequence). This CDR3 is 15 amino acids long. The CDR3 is CASSLEATLCYEEYF. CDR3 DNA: TGTGCCAGCAGCTTAGAGGCGACCCTGTGCTACGAGGAGTACTTC. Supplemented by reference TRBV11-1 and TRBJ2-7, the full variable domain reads EAEVAQSPRYKITEKSQAVAFWCDPISGHATLYWYRQILGQGPELLVQFQDESVVDDSQLPKDRFSAERLKGVDSTLKIQPAELGDSAMYLCASSLEATLCYEEYFGPGTRLTVT.

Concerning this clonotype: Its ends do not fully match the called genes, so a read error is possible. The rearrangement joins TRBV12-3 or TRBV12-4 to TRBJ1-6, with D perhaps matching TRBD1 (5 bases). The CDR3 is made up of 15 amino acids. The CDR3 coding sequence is TGTGCCAGCAGTTCCAGGACAAGGCGTAATTCGCCCCTCCACTTT. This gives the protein CASSSRTRRNSPLHF.

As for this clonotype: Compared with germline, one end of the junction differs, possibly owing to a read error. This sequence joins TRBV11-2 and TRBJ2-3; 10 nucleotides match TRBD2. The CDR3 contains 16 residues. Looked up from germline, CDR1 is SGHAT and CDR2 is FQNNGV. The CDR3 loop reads CASSLEGLARTDMQYF. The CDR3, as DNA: TGTGCCAGCAGCTTAGAGGGACTAGCGCGCACAGATATGCAGTATTTT.

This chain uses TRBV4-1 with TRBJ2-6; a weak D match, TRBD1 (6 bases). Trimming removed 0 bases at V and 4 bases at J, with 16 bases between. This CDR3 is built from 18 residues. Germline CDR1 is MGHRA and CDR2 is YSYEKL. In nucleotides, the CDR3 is TGCGCCAGCAGCCAAGACCGTCTGGGGGCGAGGGGGGCCAACGTCCTGACTTTC. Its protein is CASSQDRLGARGANVLTF.